This record concerns one TCR beta chain sequence. Its antigen is unknown. No much larger clone exists at a distance of one base, and base qualities are not known. Genomic DNA served as template for TCR beta VDJ combination and CDR3 sequence profiling. An Illumina HiSeq 2000 was the platform used for TCR repertoire sequencing. The study's processing was this. TRBV/TRBJ rearrangement plots, CDR3 size and DJ length profiles, and Simpson's diversity index were used to evaluate the repertoires. The most abundant DNA sequence in the deep sequencing data was defined as the immunodominant clone. CDR3 amino acid sequences were checked for sharing across subjects and were also compared against the VDJdb database and published repertoires. Clones were called with MiXCR by TCRdb after fastp trimmed the public reads at Q25, and only in-frame beta chains were retained. Each record represents a unique CDR3 protein, reported with the most common genes and DNA among its rows. It is TCRdb's table, rather than the study itself, that gives the V and J calls and clone size. Across this sample there are 400,000 to 450,000 distinct CDR3 sequences, with 65% to 80% seen only once. 3% to 4.5% of the sample lies in the top ten.

In this study, sorted CD4+ and CD8+ T cells from the blood of healthy subjects and of severe aplastic anemia patients had their TCR repertoires deep-sequenced. Ficoll-Paque density gradient centrifugation was used to isolate peripheral blood mononuclear cells. Before DNA extraction, CD4+ and CD8+ T cells were sorted with FACS or magnetic beads. The source of the sample is a study of CD8+CD57+ T cells in acquired aplastic anemia (dated by TCRdb to about 2018). Looking at the study overall: DNA extracted from sorted CD4+ and CD8+ cells had a mean of about 3 ug, with a range of roughly 0.19 to 27.4 ug. Mean read counts for healthy donor samples were approximately 10 million for CD4+ cells and about 12 million for CD8+ cells.

What the research found in general, with its limitations: No significant difference in CD8+ Simpson's diversity was found between patients and healthy controls (P=0.060). Roughly 30 CD8+ CDR3 sequences were found to be shared between patients and controls, but these sequences appeared to be highly expressed in patients and within the immunodominant clones of the patients.

V gives up 8 bases and J gives up 4 bases, and the segment between their germline ends measures 14 bases. From its cysteine to its phenylalanine, the CDR3 spans 13 amino acids. Just CDR3 DNA is preserved here, 39 bases in frame from base 1. Looking up the germline V gene yields CDR1 MNHEY and CDR2 SVGEGT. The TCR comes from a human donor in good health, serving as a control. The sample was sorted CD4+, CD8+, or CD8+CD57+ T cells (not recorded which) from PBMCs. The V gene is TRBV6-2 or TRBV6-3 and the J gene is TRBJ1-1; a tentative D match to TRBD1 spans 6 bases. The CDR3 protein is CASGTAGVTEAFF. The sequence in DNA is TGTGCCAGCGGAACGGCAGGGGTCACTGAAGCTTTCTTT.